Below, 14 T cell receptor beta chains from the same sample are listed, as sequenced in a study of shared clonotypes between healthy human individuals. This table comes from immunoSEQ multiplex PCR, and its TCRdb copy is limited to in-frame clones, with some not included. The sample includes over a million clones, around 98% of them seen just once. The sample consisted of naive CD4+ T cells sorted from blood. The subset was: CD45RA+ positively selected. All receptors come from a man aged 25-45 years in good health.

V usage is TRBV18 and J usage is TRBJ2-5, with D hard to call. With 1 base removed from V and 4 bases from J, the gap between germline ends came to 10 bases. Germline CDR1 is KGHSH and CDR2 is LQKENI. The CDR3 spans 14 residues. The CDR3 is CASSPLSNGETQYF. DNA for the CDR3: TGTGCCAGCTCACCACTTAGCAACGGAGAGACCCAGTACTTC. Full variable domain (rest looked up from reference TRBV18 and TRBJ2-5): NAGVMQNPRHLVRRRGQEARLRCSPMKGHSHVYWYRQLPEEGLKFMVYLQKENIIDESGMPKERFSAEFPKEGPSILRIQQVVRGDSAAYFCASSPLSNGETQYFGPGTRLLVL.

This clone was detected only once. This chain links TRBV28 with TRBJ2-2; D tentatively reads TRBD1 or TRBD2 (5 bases each). The length of the CDR3 is 14 residues. V lost 6 bases to trimming and J lost 4 bases, with 12 bases between them. From germline, CDR1 is MDHEN and CDR2 SYDVKM. CDR3 in DNA: TGTGCCAGCAGCCTCCCGGGACCCACCGGGGAGCTGTTTTTT. This codes for CASSLPGPTGELFF.

A note on this clone: The sample has other DNA sequences that encode this CDR3 too. This chain joins TRBV7-7 and TRBJ2-3, with 8 bases fitting TRBD2. Unmatched junction bases numbered 3, after V lost 4 bases and J lost 0 bases. CDR1 and CDR2 from the germline V gene are SSHAT and FNYEAQ (reference sequence). This CDR3 region has 15 residues. This CDR3 is CASSSGLGSTDTQYF. The CDR3 DNA reads as TGTGCCAGCAGCTCGGGACTAGGAAGCACAGATACGCAGTATTTT.

The chain employs TRBV19 and TRBJ2-1; 11 bases map to TRBD2. From germline, CDR1 is LNHDA and CDR2 SQIVND (reference sequence). The CDR3 extends over 14 amino acids. The V segment lost 7 bases and the J segment 9 bases; nucleotides outside the gene matches: 8. CDR3 bases: TGTGCCAGTACCCCACTAGCGGGAGCCGCTGAGCAGTTCTTC. It codes for CASTPLAGAAEQFF.

This clone was observed once. The chain recombines TRBV28 with TRBJ2-7; 7 bases map to TRBD1. CDR3 length equals 13 residues. CDR1 and CDR2 (germline): MDHEN, SYDVKM. Losses at the gene ends were 5 bases for V and 3 bases for J; bases not matched to a gene: 4. The CDR3, as DNA: TGTGCCAGCAGTCGATACAGGGGCTACGAGCAGTACTTC. It yields the protein CASSRYRGYEQYF.

The chain links TRBV28 to TRBJ1-4; D may be TRBD1 (6 bases). This CDR3 region has 15 residues. Germline-derived CDR1 and CDR2 are MDHEN and SYDVKM. Trimming pared 6 bases from V and 7 bases from J, leaving 18 bases between. DNA of the CDR3: TGTGCCAGCAGCCCCCCGCTAGGGGGTAGTGAAAAACTGTTTTTT. Translated, it gives CASSPPLGGSEKLFF.

The V call is TRBV10-3, the J call TRBJ2-7; tentative D call: TRBD2 (6 bases). Germline CDR1 is ENHRY and CDR2 is SYGVKD. The ends were cut back, 8 bases at V and 3 bases at J, with 14 bases in the middle. The CDR3 loop spans 13 amino acids. The DNA of the CDR3 is TGTGCCATCCGGCCCCCAGCGGGCTACGAGCAGTACTTC. Its protein product is CAIRPPAGYEQYF.

The genes are TRBV29-1 and TRBJ2-2; 12 bases line up with TRBD2. Germline CDR1 reads SQVTM; CDR2 reads ANQGSEA. The CDR3 totals 17 residues. Trimming cost V 5 bases and J 7 bases; bases outside gene matches: 14. The DNA for the CDR3 is TGCAGCGTTCATGAAAGAGTGACTAGCGGGAGTAGCGGGGAGCTGTTTTTT. Its translation: CSVHERVTSGSSGELFF.

The chain joins TRBV5-1 to TRBJ1-5; unclear D gene. CDR1 SGHRS and CDR2 YFSETQ come from the germline V gene. The V and J ends lost 0 bases and 5 bases respectively, with 6 bases between them. The CDR3 has 13 amino acids. The CDR3, as DNA: TGCGCCAGCAGCTTGGACAGTGATCAGCCCCAGCATTTT. Encoded protein: CASSLDSDQPQHF.

This chain links TRBV14 with TRBJ2-1; the D call may be TRBD1 or TRBD2 (5 bases each). Germline CDR1 and CDR2: SGHDN and FVKESK. Trimming removed 6 bases from V and 5 bases from J, with 26 bases in between. The length of the CDR3 is 18 residues. DNA of the CDR3: TGTGCCAGCAGACCGAGAGCTGTGACGGGGCTTAGGGACAATGAGCAGTTCTTC. Amino acid sequence: CASRPRAVTGLRDNEQFF.

This rearrangement joins TRBV7-9 to TRBJ1-2, with D unresolved. The germline gives CDR1 SEHNR, CDR2 FQNEAQ (reference sequence). The CDR3 spans 13 residues. Deletions cut 6 bases from V and 9 bases from J, with 17 bases between. CDR3 protein: CASSPSGPLSYTF. CDR3 DNA sequence: TGTGCCAGCAGTCCTTCCGGGCCGTTGAGCTACACCTTC.

V and J are TRBV5-1 and TRBJ2-5, with D perhaps being TRBD1 or TRBD2 (5 bases each). Trimming stripped 4 bases from V and 1 base from J, with 14 bases between. The CDR3 consists of 15 residues. From germline, CDR1 is SGHRS and CDR2 YFSETQ. CDR3 region: CASSIGTDSQETQYF. DNA for the CDR3: TGCGCCAGCAGCATCGGGACCGATAGCCAAGAGACCCAGTACTTC.

V gene TRBV12-5 combines with J gene TRBJ2-7; D may match TRBD1 or TRBD2 (5 bases each). The CDR3 sequence is 14 residues long. The V and J ends lost 7 bases and 0 bases respectively, with 13 bases between them. CDR1 is LGHNT and CDR2 is FRNRAP in the germline V gene. DNA of the CDR3: TGTGCTAGTGTCGAATTCGGGGCCTCCTACGAGCAGTACTTC. Translated, it gives CASVEFGASYEQYF.

The J gene is TRBJ2-5, the V gene TRBV2, with 7 bases fitting TRBD2. In germline, CDR1 is SNHLY, CDR2 FYNNEI. This CDR3 has 14 amino acids. J was trimmed by 5 bases and V by 6 bases; bases with no gene match: 9. This chain's CDR3 is CASSTRTRRETQYF. The CDR3 DNA follows: TGTGCCAGCAGCACCAGGACTAGAAGGGAGACCCAGTACTTC.